This record concerns one T cell receptor (beta chain) sequence. Genes and germline are mouse. The sequence runs out 1 residue before the end of the CDR3; the remainder is reconstructed from the germline J gene. These data come from a study of tissue T cells after allogeneic stem cell transplantation. Repertoires were generated with immunoSEQ multiplex PCR, while TCRdb's copy carries only in-frame clones and drops some. The sample holds roughly 7,500 clones, about 50% seen once. Time point indicated: mouse harvest day 7 after allogeneic transplant. The graft held 10^6 splenic CD5+ T cells and 10^7 T-cell-depleted bone marrow cells. Looked up from germline, CDR1 is GKSSPN and CDR2 is SITVG. The germline V and J ends were trimmed by 0 bases and 5 bases, with 9 bases remaining between them. The CDR3 totals 13 residues.

The sequenced material came from lymph node tissue. The chain carries TRBV31 and TRBJ2-5; TRBD2 might be the D (7 bases). The sequence derives from a female BALB/c mouse given C57BL/6 T cells with graft-versus-host disease after an allogeneic hematopoietic cell transplant. The CDR3 is CAWSLGGGDTQYF. The CDR3 bases that were read are TGTGCCTGGAGTCTAGGGGGGGGAGACACCCAGTAC.